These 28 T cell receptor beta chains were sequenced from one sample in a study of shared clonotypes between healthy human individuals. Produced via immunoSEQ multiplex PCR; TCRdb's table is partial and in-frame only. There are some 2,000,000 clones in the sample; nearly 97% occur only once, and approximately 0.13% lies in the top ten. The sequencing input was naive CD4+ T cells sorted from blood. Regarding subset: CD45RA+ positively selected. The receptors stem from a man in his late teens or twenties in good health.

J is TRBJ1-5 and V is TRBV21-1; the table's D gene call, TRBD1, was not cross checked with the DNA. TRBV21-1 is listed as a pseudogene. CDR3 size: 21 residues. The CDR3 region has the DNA TGTGCCAGCAGCAAAGCCCAAACAGGGGGCTCTCGTCGATATAGCAATCAGCCCCAGCATTTT. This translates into CASSKAQTGGSRRYSNQPQHF.

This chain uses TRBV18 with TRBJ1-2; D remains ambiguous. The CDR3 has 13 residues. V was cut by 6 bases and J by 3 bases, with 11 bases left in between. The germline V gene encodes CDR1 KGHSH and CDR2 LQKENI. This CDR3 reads CASSKGEDYGYTF. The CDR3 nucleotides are TGTGCCAGCTCTAAGGGTGAGGACTATGGCTACACCTTC.

The CDR3 loop reads CASSASGRATGELFF. CDR3 in DNA: TGCGCCAGCAGTGCTAGCGGGAGGGCCACCGGGGAGCTGTTTTTT. The gene calls are TRBV10-1 and TRBJ2-2; 12 bases agree with TRBD2. The germline CDR1 and CDR2 sequences are WNHNN and SYGVQD (reference sequence). This CDR3 spans 15 amino acids. V was clipped by 4 bases and J by 4 bases; unmatched bases: 1.

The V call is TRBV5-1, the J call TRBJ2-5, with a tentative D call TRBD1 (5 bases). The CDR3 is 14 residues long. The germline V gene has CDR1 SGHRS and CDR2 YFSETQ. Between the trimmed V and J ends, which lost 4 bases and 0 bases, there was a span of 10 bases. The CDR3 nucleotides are TGCGCCAGCAGCACAGGACCGAACCAAGAGACCCAGTACTTC. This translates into CASSTGPNQETQYF.

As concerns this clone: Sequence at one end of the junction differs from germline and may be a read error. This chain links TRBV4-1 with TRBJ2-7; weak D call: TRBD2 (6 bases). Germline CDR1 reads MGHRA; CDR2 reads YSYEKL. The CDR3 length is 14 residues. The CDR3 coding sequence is TGCGCCAGCAGCCAAGGCCTGGAGGGAACACTAGTTCGCTTC. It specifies CASSQGLEGTLVRF.

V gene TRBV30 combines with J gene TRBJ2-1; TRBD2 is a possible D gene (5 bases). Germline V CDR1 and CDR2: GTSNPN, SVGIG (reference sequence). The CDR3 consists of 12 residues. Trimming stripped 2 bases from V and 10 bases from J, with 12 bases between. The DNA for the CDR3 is TGTGCCTGGAGTAAGATCCCGGGGGAGCAGTTCTTC. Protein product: CAWSKIPGEQFF.

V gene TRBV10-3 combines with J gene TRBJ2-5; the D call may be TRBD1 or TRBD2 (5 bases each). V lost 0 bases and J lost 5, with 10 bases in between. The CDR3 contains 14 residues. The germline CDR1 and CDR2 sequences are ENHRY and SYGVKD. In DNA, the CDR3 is TGTGCCATCAGTGAGTCCCGGGGCGCCGAGACCCAGTACTTC. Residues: CAISESRGAETQYF.

The CDR3 nucleotides read TGTGCCAGCAGTTCTTATAGAGAACAGGTAGATACGCAGTATTTT. Encoded protein: CASSSYREQVDTQYF. The rearrangement joins TRBV28 to TRBJ2-3; tentatively, D is TRBD1 (5 bases). V lost 4 bases and J 5 bases, leaving 16 bases between the germline ends. This CDR3 contains 15 residues. Germline values: CDR1 MDHEN, CDR2 SYDVKM.

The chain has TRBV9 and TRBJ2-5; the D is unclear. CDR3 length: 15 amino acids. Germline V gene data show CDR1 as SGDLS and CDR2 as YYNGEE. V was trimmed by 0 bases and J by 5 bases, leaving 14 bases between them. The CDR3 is CASSVGDAAGETQYF. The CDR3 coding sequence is TGTGCCAGCAGCGTAGGTGACGCCGCCGGGGAGACCCAGTACTTC.

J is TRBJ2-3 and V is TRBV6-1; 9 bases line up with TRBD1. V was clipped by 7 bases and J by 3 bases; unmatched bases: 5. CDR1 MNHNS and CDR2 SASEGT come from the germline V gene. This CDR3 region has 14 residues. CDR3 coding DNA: TGTGCCAGCACGGACAGGGGTATGACAGATACGCAGTATTTT. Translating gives CASTDRGMTDTQYF.

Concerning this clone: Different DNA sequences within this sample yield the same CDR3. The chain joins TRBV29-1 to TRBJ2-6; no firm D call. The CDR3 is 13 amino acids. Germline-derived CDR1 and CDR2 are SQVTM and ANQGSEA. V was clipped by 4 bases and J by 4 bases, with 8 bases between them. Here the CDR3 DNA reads TGCAGCGTTGCTCTGGCGGGGGCCAACGTCCTGACTTTC. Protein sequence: CSVALAGANVLTF.

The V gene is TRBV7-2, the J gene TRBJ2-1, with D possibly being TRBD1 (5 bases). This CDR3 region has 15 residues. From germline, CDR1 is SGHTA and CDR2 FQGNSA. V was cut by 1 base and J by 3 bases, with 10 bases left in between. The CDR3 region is CASSLDAGFYNEQFF. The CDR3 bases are TGTGCCAGCAGCTTAGATGCAGGGTTCTACAATGAGCAGTTCTTC.

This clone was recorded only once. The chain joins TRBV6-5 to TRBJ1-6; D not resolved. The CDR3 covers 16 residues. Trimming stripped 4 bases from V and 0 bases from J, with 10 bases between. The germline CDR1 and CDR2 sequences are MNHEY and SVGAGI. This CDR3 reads CASSLQRTSYNSPLHF. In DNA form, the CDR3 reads TGTGCCAGCAGTTTACAGAGGACCTCCTATAATTCACCCCTCCACTTT.

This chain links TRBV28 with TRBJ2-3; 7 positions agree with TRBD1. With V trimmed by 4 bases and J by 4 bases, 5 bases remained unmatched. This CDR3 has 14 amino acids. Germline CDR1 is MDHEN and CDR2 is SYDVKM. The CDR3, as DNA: TGTGCCAGCAGTTCGGGACAGATTCCAGATACGCAGTATTTT. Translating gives CASSSGQIPDTQYF.

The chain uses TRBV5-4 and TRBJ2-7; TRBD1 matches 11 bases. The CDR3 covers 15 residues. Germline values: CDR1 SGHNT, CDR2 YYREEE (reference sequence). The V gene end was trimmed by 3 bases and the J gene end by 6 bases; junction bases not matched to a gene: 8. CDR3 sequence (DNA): TGTGCCAGCAGCTCTAGGGACAGGGGGTCGTCCGAGCAGTACTTC. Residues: CASSSRDRGSSEQYF. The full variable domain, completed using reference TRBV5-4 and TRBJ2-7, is ETGVTQSPTHLIKTRGQQVTLRCSSQSGHNTVSWYQQALGQGPQFIFQYYREEENGRGNFPPRFSGLQFPNYSSELNVNALELDDSALYLCASSSRDRGSSEQYFGPGTRLTVT.

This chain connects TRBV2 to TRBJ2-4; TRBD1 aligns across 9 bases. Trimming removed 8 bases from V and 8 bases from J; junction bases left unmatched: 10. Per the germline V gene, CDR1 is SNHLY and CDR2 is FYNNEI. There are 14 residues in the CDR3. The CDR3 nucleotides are TGTGCCAGCTGGGACAGGGCTCAAGGGGACATTCAGTACTTC. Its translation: CASWDRAQGDIQYF.

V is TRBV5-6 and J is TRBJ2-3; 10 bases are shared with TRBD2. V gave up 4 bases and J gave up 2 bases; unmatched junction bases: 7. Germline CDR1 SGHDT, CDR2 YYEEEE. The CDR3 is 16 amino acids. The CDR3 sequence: CASSERTSGHTDTQYF. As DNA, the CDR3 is TGTGCCAGCAGCGAACGGACTAGCGGTCACACAGATACGCAGTATTTT.

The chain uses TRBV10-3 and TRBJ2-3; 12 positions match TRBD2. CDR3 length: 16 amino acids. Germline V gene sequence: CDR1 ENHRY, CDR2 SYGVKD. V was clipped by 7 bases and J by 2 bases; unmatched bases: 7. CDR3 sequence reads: CAITETSGGATDTQYF. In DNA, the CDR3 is TGTGCCATCACCGAGACTAGCGGGGGAGCCACAGATACGCAGTATTTT.

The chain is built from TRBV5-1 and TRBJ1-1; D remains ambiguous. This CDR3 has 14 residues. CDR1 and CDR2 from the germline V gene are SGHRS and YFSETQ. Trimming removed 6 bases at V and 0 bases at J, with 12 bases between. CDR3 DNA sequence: TGCGCCAGCAAGCAATCAACAATGAACACTGAAGCTTTCTTT. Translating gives CASKQSTMNTEAFF.

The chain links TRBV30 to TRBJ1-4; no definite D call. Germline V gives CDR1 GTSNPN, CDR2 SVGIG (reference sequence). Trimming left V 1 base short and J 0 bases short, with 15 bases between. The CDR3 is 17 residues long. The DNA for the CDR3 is TGTGCCTGGAGTGCCCTCCAGGAGGGAGCAACTAATGAAAAACTGTTTTTT. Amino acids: CAWSALQEGATNEKLFF.

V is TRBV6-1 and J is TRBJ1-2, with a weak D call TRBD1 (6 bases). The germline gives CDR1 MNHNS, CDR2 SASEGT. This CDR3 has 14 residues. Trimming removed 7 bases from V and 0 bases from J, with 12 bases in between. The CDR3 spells CASIRTGTNYGYTF. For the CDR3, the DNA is TGTGCCAGCATTCGAACAGGGACTAACTATGGCTACACCTTC.

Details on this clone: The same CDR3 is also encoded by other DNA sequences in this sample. The CDR3 bases are TGTGCCAGCAGTCGACAGGTTAACTATGGCTACACCTTC. Translation: CASSRQVNYGYTF. The chain combines TRBV6-5 with TRBJ1-2, with D maybe TRBD1 (6 bases). From germline, CDR1 is MNHEY and CDR2 SVGAGI. Deletions cut 5 bases from V and 1 base from J, with 8 bases between. The CDR3 contains 13 residues.

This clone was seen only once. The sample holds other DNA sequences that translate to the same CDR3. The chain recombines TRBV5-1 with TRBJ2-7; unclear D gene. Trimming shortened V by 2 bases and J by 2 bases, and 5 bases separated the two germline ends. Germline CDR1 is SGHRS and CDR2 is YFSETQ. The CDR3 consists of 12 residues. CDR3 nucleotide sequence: TGCGCCAGCAGCTTAGAGGCCTACGAGCAGTACTTC. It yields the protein CASSLEAYEQYF.

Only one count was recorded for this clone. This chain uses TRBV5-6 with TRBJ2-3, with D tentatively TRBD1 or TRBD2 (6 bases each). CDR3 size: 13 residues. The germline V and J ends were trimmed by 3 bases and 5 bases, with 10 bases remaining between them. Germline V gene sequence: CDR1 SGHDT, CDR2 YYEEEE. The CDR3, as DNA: TGTGCCAGCAGCTCGGGGGCGGAAGATACGCAGTATTTT. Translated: CASSSGAEDTQYF. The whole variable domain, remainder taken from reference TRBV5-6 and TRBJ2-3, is DAGVTQSPTHLIKTRGQQVTLRCSPKSGHDTVSWYQQALGQGPQFIFQYYEEEERQRGNFPDRFSGHQFPNYSSELNVNALLLGDSALYLCASSSGAEDTQYFGPGTRLTVL.

DNA of the CDR3: TGTGCCAGCAGTGAAACTACCTTGTCCTACAATGAGCAGTTCTTC. It is translated as CASSETTLSYNEQFF. This chain joins TRBV25-1 and TRBJ2-1; D is unresolved. The V and J ends lost 2 bases and 1 base respectively, with 9 bases between them. The CDR3 loop spans 15 amino acids. Per germline, CDR1 MGHDK and CDR2 SYGVNS.

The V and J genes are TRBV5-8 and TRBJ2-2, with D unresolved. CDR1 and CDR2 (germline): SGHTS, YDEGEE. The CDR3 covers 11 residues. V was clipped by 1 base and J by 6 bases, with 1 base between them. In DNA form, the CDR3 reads TGTGCCAGCAGCTTGCCCGGGGAGCTGTTTTTT. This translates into CASSLPGELFF.

As DNA, the CDR3 is TGCAGTGCTCCTCCACGGGATGGCTACACCTTC. Translating it yields CSAPPRDGYTF. V gene TRBV20-1 combines with J gene TRBJ1-2; D unclear. Per the germline V gene, CDR1 is DFQATT and CDR2 is SNEGSKA (reference sequence). This CDR3 has 11 amino acids. V was trimmed by 5 bases and J by 6 bases, leaving 10 bases between them.

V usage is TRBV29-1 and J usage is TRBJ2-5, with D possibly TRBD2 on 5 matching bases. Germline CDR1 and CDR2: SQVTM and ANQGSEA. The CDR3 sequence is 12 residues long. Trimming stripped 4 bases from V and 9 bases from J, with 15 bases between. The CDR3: CSVVHGERAQYF. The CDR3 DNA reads TGCAGCGTTGTGCACGGGGAGAGGGCCCAGTACTTC.